These T cell receptor beta chains were read from a single sample in a study of long-term antiretroviral therapy in people with HIV. The assay was immunoSEQ multiplex PCR, and TCRdb's table has in-frame clones only and misses some. The sample consists of tens of thousands of clones, around 96% of them appearing once. The sample was unsorted PBMCs, taken approximately 6.1 years after starting antiretroviral therapy. The receptors were gathered from a young man with HIV. CDR3s include the opening cysteine and the closing phenylalanine or tryptophan. A D gene is named only where the DNA matches it firmly. The size entry is marked missing in some rows and otherwise reads once, few, many or a size class.

V gene	clone size	J gene	D gene	CDR3 DNA	CDR3 protein
TRBV5-1	.	TRBJ2-5	.	TGCGCCAGCAAGGGGGGCAGGGCCCAAGAGACCCAGTACTTC	CASKGGRAQETQYF
TRBV6-7	once	TRBJ2-7	TRBD1	TGTGCCAGCAGGACCGGGACAGGAGAATATTACGAGCGGCAGTACTTC	CASRTGTGEYYERQYF
TRBV9	once	TRBJ2-1	.	TGTGCCAGCAGCGTAGTGGGAGCCCCCGTCTACAATGAGCAGTTCTTC	CASSVVGAPVYNEQFF
TRBV30	.	TRBJ1-6	TRBD1	TGTGCCTGGAGTCGGGGACAGGGCGGTTCACCCCTCCACTTT	CAWSRGQGGSPLHF
TRBV11-1	.	TRBJ2-1	.	TGTGCCAGCAGTTTACGGCGAGACAATGAGCAGTTCTTC	CASSLRRDNEQFF
TRBV27	.	TRBJ2-1	.	TGTGCCAGCAGTTTATATCCAGACAATGAGCAGTTCTTC	CASSLYPDNEQFF
TRBV27	.	TRBJ2-7	.	TGTGCCAGCAGAGACCGAGACGGATTCAACTACGAGCAGTACTTC	CASRDRDGFNYEQYF
TRBV19	.	TRBJ1-3	.	TGTGCCAGTAGTCGACCGGGCTCTGGAAACACCATATATTTT	CASSRPGSGNTIYF
TRBV4-1	.	TRBJ1-5	.	TGCGCCAGCAGCCAAGGTCCTCTAAATCAGCCCCAGCATTTT	CASSQGPLNQPQHF
TRBV28	.	TRBJ1-2	.	TGTGCCAGCAGTAGGGGGGGCGGTGGGTCAAACCTCCACTATGGCTACACCTTC	CASSRGGGGSNLHYGYTF
TRBV7-6	.	TRBJ1-3	.	TGTGCCAGCAGCTTGGCCTTTAACTCTGGAAACACCATATATTTT	CASSLAFNSGNTIYF
TRBV5-4	.	TRBJ2-2	TRBD1	TGTGCCAGCAGCTCCGGGACAGGGGACACCGGGGAGCTGTTTTTT	CASSSGTGDTGELFF
TRBV7-3	.	TRBJ2-1	TRBD1	TGTGCCAGCAGCTTGGGGACAGGGATAGAGCAGTTCTTC	CASSLGTGIEQFF
TRBV13	.	TRBJ1-2	.	TGTGCCAGCAGCTCCCGCATCTATGGCTACACCTTC	CASSSRIYGYTF
TRBV4-2	.	TRBJ1-1	.	TGTGCCAGCAGCCAAGTCGGGGGGGGCACTGAAGCTTTCTTT	CASSQVGGGTEAFF
TRBV7-9	.	TRBJ2-3	.	TGTGCCAGCAGCTCACTACTGGACTGGGGCACAGATACGCAGTATTTT	CASSSLLDWGTDTQYF
TRBV2	.	TRBJ2-1	TRBD2	TGTGCCAGCAGTGAGGTTGGACTAGCGGGGTACAATGAGCAGTTCTTC	CASSEVGLAGYNEQFF
TRBV29-1	.	TRBJ1-3	.	TGCAGCGTAAGAGACACCAGCTCTGGAAACACCATATATTTT	CSVRDTSSGNTIYF
TRBV10-3	.	TRBJ2-1	TRBD2	TGTGCCATCAGTGATCGGCGGGGGGGATCCTACAATGAGCAGTTCTTC	CAISDRRGGSYNEQFF
TRBV9	.	TRBJ1-2	.	TGTGCCAGCAGCGTAGATAGGGACGCCGCTTATAACTATGGCTACACCTTC	CASSVDRDAAYNYGYTF
TRBV6-5	.	TRBJ2-3	TRBD2	TGTGCCAGCAGTTACCGGCGGGGGGCAGATACGCAGTATTTT	CASSYRRGADTQYF
TRBV28	.	TRBJ2-5	.	TGTGCCAGCAGCCCATCGACAGCACAAGAGACCCAGTACTTC	CASSPSTAQETQYF
TRBV29-1	.	TRBJ2-3	TRBD2	TGCAGCGTTGAAGGACTAGCGGGGGTAAGAGTTACGCAGTATTTT	CSVEGLAGVRVTQYF
TRBV7-6	.	TRBJ1-6	.	TGTGCCAGCAGATCAGGGGAGGCCAATTCACCCCTCCACTTT	CASRSGEANSPLHF
TRBV30	.	TRBJ2-2	.	TGTGCCTGGGGCGACGGGGAGCTGTTTTTT	CAWGDGELFF
TRBV6-5	.	TRBJ2-1	TRBD2	TGTGCCAGCGGAGCCCGGGGGGGCCAGAACAATGAGCAGTTCTTC	CASGARGGQNNEQFF
TRBV5-4	.	TRBJ1-1	.	TGTGCCAGCAGCTTGGGAAACAGGAACACTGAAGCTTTCTTT	CASSLGNRNTEAFF
TRBV11-2	.	TRBJ2-7	.	TGTGCCAGCAGCTTAGAGTCGTCTGGCGAGCAGTACTTC	CASSLESSGEQYF
TRBV28	.	TRBJ2-5	TRBD1	TGTGCCAGCAGTTTACAACAGGGGGTAAAGACCCAGTACTTC	CASSLQQGVKTQYF
TRBV4-3	.	TRBJ2-1	TRBD2	TGCGCCAGCAGCCAAGGGCCCGGGGGGGCCATGACCGAGCAGTTCTTC	CASSQGPGGAMTEQFF
TRBV19	.	TRBJ1-5	.	TGTGCCAGTAGTCCTCAATCCCGGGGGGATCAGCCCCAGCATTTT	CASSPQSRGDQPQHF
TRBV6-5	few	TRBJ1-1	.	TGTGCCAGCAGTTACACACACTATTCGGACACTGAAGCTTTCTTT	CASSYTHYSDTEAFF
TRBV10-3	.	TRBJ1-1	TRBD1	TGTGCCATCATGGGACAGGGGGTAGACACTGAAGCTTTCTTT	CAIMGQGVDTEAFF
TRBV19	.	TRBJ2-7	.	TGTGCCAGTAGGGTACGGGACTCCGCCTACGAGCAGTACTTC	CASRVRDSAYEQYF
TRBV29-1	.	TRBJ2-3	TRBD2	TGCAGCGTTGAAGACCTAGCGGGGCGCACAGATACGCAGTATTTT	CSVEDLAGRTDTQYF
TRBV5-1	.	TRBJ2-6	TRBD1	TGCGCCAGCCGCCGGGACAGGGGTTTCTCTGGGGCCAACGTCCTGACTTTC	CASRRDRGFSGANVLTF
TRBV7-9	once	TRBJ2-4	.	TGTGCCAGCAGCGCCCCCGAGGGGGAGGCCAAAAACATTCAGTACTTC	CASSAPEGEAKNIQYF
TRBV5-4	.	TRBJ2-3	TRBD2	TGTGCCAGCAGCTCCGCCGGGACTAGTCCAGATACGCAGTATTTT	CASSSAGTSPDTQYF
TRBV7-3	.	TRBJ2-3	TRBD2	TGTGCCAGCAGCGTTAGCGGGGGAAGCACAGATACGCAGTATTTT	CASSVSGGSTDTQYF
TRBV9	.	TRBJ2-7	.	TGTGCCAGCAGCGTAGGTGGGACCGTCTCCTACGAGCAGTACTTC	CASSVGGTVSYEQYF
TRBV27	.	TRBJ2-1	.	TGTGCCAGCAGTTTATCGCGGAGCTACAATGAGCAGTTCTTC	CASSLSRSYNEQFF
TRBV5-1	.	TRBJ1-2	.	TGCGCCAGCAGCCCGGGAGACAATAACTATGGCTACACCTTC	CASSPGDNNYGYTF
TRBV14	.	TRBJ2-3	.	TGTGCCAGCAGCCAAGATGGTGGGCATTATACGCAGTATTTT	CASSQDGGHYTQYF
TRBV4-1	.	TRBJ2-5	.	TGCGCCAGCAGCGGACGGAGACAAGAGACCCAGTACTTC	CASSGRRQETQYF
TRBV28	.	TRBJ2-7	.	TGTGCCAGCAGCCAAGGACCATACGAGCAGTACTTC	CASSQGPYEQYF
TRBV7-6	.	TRBJ2-7	.	TGTGCCAGCAGCCCGGACCGGGACAAGACCTACGAGCAGTACTTC	CASSPDRDKTYEQYF
TRBV28	.	TRBJ2-7	.	TGTGCCAGCAGTTTCGGTCCTGATCTGCAGTACTTC	CASSFGPDLQYF
TRBV4-3	.	TRBJ1-4	.	TGCGCCAGCAGCCAAGAATCGTGGAATGAAAAACTGTTTTTT	CASSQESWNEKLFF
TRBV10-3	.	TRBJ1-2	TRBD1	TGTGCCATCAGACAAACAGGGGAGGTTGGCTACACCTTC	CAIRQTGEVGYTF
TRBV4-3	.	TRBJ2-2	.	TGCGCCAGCAGCGCTTCGGAGGGCCGGGACACCGGGGAGCTGTTTTTT	CASSASEGRDTGELFF
TRBV12-2	.	TRBJ2-3	.	TGTGCAAGTCGCTTAGAATCGCCGGGTAGGCGGGGGGCCACAGATACGCAGTATTTT	CASRLESPGRRGATDTQYF
TRBV19	.	TRBJ2-7	TRBD1	TGTGCCAGCAACCTCGGACAGGGGGCCCACGAGCAGTACTTC	CASNLGQGAHEQYF